This note documents a single TCR beta chain sequence. The data were obtained in a study of T cell responses to AZD1222 COVID-19 vaccine. Clones were read by immunoSEQ multiplex PCR, and TCRdb kept only the in-frame ones, dropping some. The sample has over 95,000 clones, approximately 87% seen once; the top ten hold around 12%. The V end was cut by 0 bases, the J end by 6 bases, with 11 bases between. Per germline, CDR1 SGHTS and CDR2 YDEGEE. This CDR3 has 14 residues. Here the sequenced sample was peripheral blood, taken on day 0 of AZD1222 vaccination. The chain combines TRBV5-8 with TRBJ2-3, with D possibly being TRBD2 (6 bases). The TCR comes from an adult in good health. CDR3 DNA: TGTGCCAGCAGCTTGGGCGGGGAGCGGGATACGCAGTATTTT. This encodes CASSLGGERDTQYF. The variable domain in full, with the rest retrieved from reference TRBV5-8 and TRBJ2-3, is EAGVTQSPTHLIKTRGQQATLRCSPISGHTSVYWYQQALGLGLQFLLWYDEGEERNRGNFPPRFSGRQFPNYSSELNVNALELEDSALYLCASSLGGERDTQYFGPGTRLTVL.